This T cell receptor beta chain comes out of a study of T-cell reconstitution after alpha-beta-depleted transplantation in children. There are 17 residues in the CDR3. The germline V gene encodes CDR1 SGHRS and CDR2 YFSETQ. Trimming removed 1 base from V and 0 bases from J, with 17 bases in between. A few counts support this clonotype. The TCRbeta library incorporated unique molecular identifiers. TCRdb recomputed calls from the PCR reads with MiXCR, one row per CDR3 protein. The table has about 340,000 distinct CDR3 sequences, about an eighth seen once. V and J are TRBV5-1 and TRBJ2-7; the D gene is possibly TRBD1 (6 bases). The input for sequencing was PBMCs, taken from the stem cell graft. This TCR came from a human donor who donated a stem cell graft to a child with Fanconi anemia. The CDR3 loop reads CASSLRPLTGSSYEQYF. DNA for the CDR3: TGCGCCAGCAGCTTGAGGCCCCTGACAGGCAGCTCCTACGAGCAGTACTTC.